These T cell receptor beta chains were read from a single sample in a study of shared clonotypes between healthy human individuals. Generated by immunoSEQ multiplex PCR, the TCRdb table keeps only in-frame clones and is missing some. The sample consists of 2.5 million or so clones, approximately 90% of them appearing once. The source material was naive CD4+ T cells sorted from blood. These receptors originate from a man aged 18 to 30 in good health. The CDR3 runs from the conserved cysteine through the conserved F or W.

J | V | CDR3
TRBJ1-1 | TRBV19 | CATTAKGRPEAFF
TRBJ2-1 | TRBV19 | CASSMWESSGSDEQFF
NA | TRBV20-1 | CSATDLYEQYF
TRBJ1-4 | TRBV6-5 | CASSSGGVGEKLFF
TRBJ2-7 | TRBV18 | CASSPFRTAYEQYF
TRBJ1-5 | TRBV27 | CASSTTGGAGNQPQHF
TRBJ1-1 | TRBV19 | CASKDTRRTEAFF
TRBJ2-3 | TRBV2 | CASSVLAGGSTDTQYF
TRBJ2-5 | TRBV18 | CASSQTGGETQYF
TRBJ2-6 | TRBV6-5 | CASSYSLASGANVLTF
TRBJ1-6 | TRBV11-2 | CASSFLGGGGSSYNSPLHF
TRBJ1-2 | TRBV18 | CASSPQTENYGYTF
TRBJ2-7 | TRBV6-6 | CASRDGTSGFYEQYF
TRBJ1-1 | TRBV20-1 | CSAPQNTEAFF
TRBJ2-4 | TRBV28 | CASSGAKNIQYF
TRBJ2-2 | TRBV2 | CASSGVAVELFF
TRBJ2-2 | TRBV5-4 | CASSIGSPGTGELFF
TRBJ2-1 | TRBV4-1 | CASSREQRGYNEQFF
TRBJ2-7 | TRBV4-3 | CASSPGQGDYEQYF
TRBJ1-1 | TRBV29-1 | CSVLDSGRNTEAFF
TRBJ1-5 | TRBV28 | CASRGSHQPQHF
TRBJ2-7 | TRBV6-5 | CASRSTGAFEQYF
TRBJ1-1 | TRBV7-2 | CASSVTGVNTEAFF
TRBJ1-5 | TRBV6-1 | CASSETDYSNQPQHF
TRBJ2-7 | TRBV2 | CASSGSFEQYF
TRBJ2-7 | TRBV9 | CASSAWGTGSNEQYF
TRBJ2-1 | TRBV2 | CASALGVYNEQFF
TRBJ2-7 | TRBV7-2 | CASSSGGTGNHEQYF
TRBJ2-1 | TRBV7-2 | CASSLTSGDYNEQFF
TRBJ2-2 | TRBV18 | CASSPSTGGSNTGELFF
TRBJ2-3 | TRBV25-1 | CASRDRGTDTQYF
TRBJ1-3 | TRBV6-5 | CASRPQGSGNTIYF
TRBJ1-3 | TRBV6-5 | CASSYSNGAGNTIYF
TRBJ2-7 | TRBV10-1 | CASSDRSEPYEQYF
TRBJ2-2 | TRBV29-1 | CSAGGGKNTGELFF
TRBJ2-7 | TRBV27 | CASNSFRTGVGYEQYF
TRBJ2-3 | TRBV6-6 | CASSYRRPGTDTQYF
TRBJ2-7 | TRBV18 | CASSPTTASGTYEQYF
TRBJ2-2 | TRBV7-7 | CASSLVGPNTGELFF
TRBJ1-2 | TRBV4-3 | CASSQANSYGYTF
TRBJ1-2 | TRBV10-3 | CAASQENYGYTF
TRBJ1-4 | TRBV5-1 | CASSEVPGTGTLFF
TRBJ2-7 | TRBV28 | CASSESGTGSYEQYF
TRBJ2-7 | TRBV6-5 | CASTKGTGSYEQYF
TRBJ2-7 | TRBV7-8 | CASSRPGQGVHEQYF
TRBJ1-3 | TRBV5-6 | CASSLGQAPSGNTIYF
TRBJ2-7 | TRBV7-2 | CASSLVLAYEQYF
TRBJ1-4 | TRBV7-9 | CASSHRQGGEKLFF
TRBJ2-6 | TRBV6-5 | CASRTGGSGANVLTF
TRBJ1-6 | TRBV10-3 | CAISDAVAGSYNSPLHF
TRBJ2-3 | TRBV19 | CATSGRIDTQYF
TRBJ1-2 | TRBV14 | CASSQDIRSVGYTF
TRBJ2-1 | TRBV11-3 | CASSFQGDEQFF
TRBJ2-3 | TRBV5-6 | CASSSLRTPGVTQYF
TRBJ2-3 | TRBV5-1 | CASSLGGANPDTQYF
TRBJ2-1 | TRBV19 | CASSSTSGRNEQFF
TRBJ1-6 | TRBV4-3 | CASSQATGSSYNSPLHF